These 9 T cell receptor beta chains were all obtained from the same sample, sequenced in a study of T cell repertoires in cytomegalovirus infection. These receptors' targets are unknown. MiXCR, run by TCRdb on the reads, gives a single entry per CDR3 protein. In the table there are about 130,000 distinct CDR3 sequences, 25% to 35% of which are singletons. Sequenced here: CD8+ T cells from cultured PBMCs, sampled from culture after CMV antigen stimulation. These receptors came from a human donor in good health (CMV status not recorded). Some clones in this sample may be carry-over from other donors' samples.

The rearrangement links TRBV3-1 to TRBJ1-5; 8 nucleotides align to TRBD1. J gave up 6 bases and V 4 bases, and 8 bases lay outside the gene matches. This CDR3 has 15 residues. The germline V gene has CDR1 LGHDT and CDR2 YNNKEL (reference sequence). The chain's CDR3 is CASSRQGKIGQPQHF. The CDR3, as DNA: TGTGCCAGCAGCCGACAGGGGAAGATCGGTCAGCCCCAGCATTTT.

The chain employs TRBV9 and TRBJ2-1, with 8 bases identical to TRBD2. Germline lookup yields CDR1 SGDLS and CDR2 YYNGEE. The CDR3 consists of 15 residues. V lost 4 bases, J lost 5 bases, and 8 bases stayed unmatched. CDR3 sequence reads: CASSLSAGGHNEQFF. The CDR3 bases are TGTGCCAGCAGCCTATCTGCGGGGGGACACAATGAGCAGTTCTTC.

In its sample, this clonotype was seen many times. J is TRBJ2-7 and V is TRBV7-2, with 7 positions matching TRBD2. Trimming at V came to 0 bases and at J to 2 bases, leaving 1 base not matched to a gene. CDR1 is SGHTA, CDR2 FQGNSA, per germline. This CDR3 region has 14 residues. In DNA form, the CDR3 reads TGTGCCAGCAGCTTAGCGGGGGGGGCCTACGAGCAGTACTTC. Residues: CASSLAGGAYEQYF.

This clonotype has only a few counts. This chain links TRBV10-3 with TRBJ2-7; D may be TRBD2 (5 bases). The CDR3 has 13 residues. Trimming cost V 6 bases and J 0 bases, with 9 bases left between them. CDR1 is ENHRY and CDR2 is SYGVKD in the germline V gene. CDR3: CAIRSGDSYEQYF. Here the CDR3 DNA reads TGTGCCATCAGGTCCGGGGACTCCTACGAGCAGTACTTC.

The chain uses TRBV7-6 and TRBJ1-2, with D unresolved. V lost 5 bases and J lost 3, with 10 bases in between. CDR3 length: 13 amino acids. CDR1 is SGHVS, CDR2 FNYEAQ, per germline. DNA of the CDR3: TGTGCCAGCAGCCCCTCGCGGGACTATGGCTACACCTTC. It is translated as CASSPSRDYGYTF.

This clonotype was seen at least ten times. This chain connects TRBV2 to TRBJ2-7; D might be TRBD2 (6 bases). There are 14 residues in the CDR3. CDR1 and CDR2 from the germline V gene are SNHLY and FYNNEI. Between the trimmed V and J ends, which lost 7 bases and 0 bases, there was a span of 13 bases. The CDR3: CASKVPGASYEQYF. The CDR3 region has the DNA TGTGCCAGCAAGGTCCCGGGAGCCTCCTACGAGCAGTACTTC.

The rearrangement uses TRBV12-3 or TRBV12-4 and TRBJ1-2; D is unclear. Trimming took 5 bases from V and 0 from J, leaving 7 bases between them. The CDR3 runs 13 residues. The CDR3, as DNA: TGTGCCAGCAGTCGGACCACTAACTATGGCTACACCTTC. This translates into CASSRTTNYGYTF.

The genes are TRBV20-1 and TRBJ1-1; D not certain. This CDR3 region has 13 residues. V gave up 6 bases and J gave up 4 bases, with 15 bases separating them. Germline V lookup: CDR1 DFQATT, CDR2 SNEGSKA (reference sequence). Written as DNA, the CDR3 is TGCAGTGCCCCCCTCTATTGGGGCACTGAAGCTTTCTTT. It translates to CSAPLYWGTEAFF.

The rearrangement uses TRBV5-4 and TRBJ1-2; 8 nucleotides agree with TRBD1. The CDR3 consists of 14 residues. V lost 5 bases and J lost 4; bases outside the gene matches: 7. Germline V lookup: CDR1 SGHNT, CDR2 YYREEE (reference sequence). This CDR3 is CASSRTGSTYGYTF. The CDR3 DNA sequence: TGTGCCAGCAGTCGGACAGGGTCTACCTATGGCTACACCTTC.